The 19 T cell receptor beta chains below come from one sample, sequenced in a study of molecular identifiers for immune sequencing clone quantification. Via MiXCR, TCRdb re-called the PCR reads, giving one row per CDR3 protein. The repertoire consists of around 460,000 distinct CDR3 sequences, with about 20% occurring once and the leading ten covering 0.7% to 1%. Sample: naive CD8+ T cells from blood, with Jurkat cell RNA spiked in. Subset reported: FACS-sorted CD8+CD4-CCR7+CD45RA+ naive T cells. Receptors were obtained from a human donor in good health. Some libraries in this study had Jurkat cell RNA spiked in.

This clonotype was counted between two and nine times. The chain recombines TRBV3-1 with TRBJ2-7, with a weak D call TRBD2 (5 bases). This CDR3 contains 13 residues. V was trimmed by 4 bases and J by 6 bases, leaving 13 bases between them. Germline V gene lookup returns CDR1 LGHDT and CDR2 YNNKEL (reference sequence). In nucleotides, the CDR3 is TGTGCCAGCAGCCCGGACTCATCCCGCGAGCAGTACTTC. This gives the protein CASSPDSSREQYF.

This clonotype was observed a few times. The chain carries TRBV7-9 and TRBJ1-3; D is undetermined. V shed 7 bases and J shed 0 bases, with 10 bases lying between them. Per germline, CDR1 SEHNR and CDR2 FQNEAQ (reference sequence). The CDR3 extends over 14 amino acids. CDR3 in amino acids: CASNLGSSGNTIYF. CDR3 coding DNA: TGTGCCAGCAACCTAGGGAGCTCTGGAAACACCATATATTTT.

This clonotype was picked up many times. The chain carries TRBV20-1 and TRBJ1-1, with D uncertain. V gave up 3 bases and J gave up 4 bases, with 9 bases separating them. This CDR3 has 12 amino acids. Germline V lookup: CDR1 DFQATT, CDR2 SNEGSKA (reference sequence). The CDR3 DNA sequence: TGCAGTGCTAGGGAGGCGGGCACTGAAGCTTTCTTT. It specifies CSAREAGTEAFF.

The CDR3 coding sequence is TGTGCCAGCAGTTACCCCCGATCGGGAGTGACCTACGAGCAGTACTTC. Translating gives CASSYPRSGVTYEQYF. The chain is built from TRBV6-2 or TRBV6-3 and TRBJ2-7; D might be TRBD2 (6 bases). V was shortened by 2 bases and J by 2 bases, with 16 bases between the two germline ends. CDR1 and CDR2 (germline): MNHEY, SVGEGT. CDR3 length equals 16 residues.

This clonotype has just a few counts. The chain carries TRBV4-1 and TRBJ2-7; 7 nucleotides line up with TRBD1. The CDR3 spans 15 residues. Germline V gene sequence: CDR1 MGHRA, CDR2 YSYEKL. Trimming took 3 bases from V and 4 from J; bases not matched to a gene: 9. This CDR3 reads CASSHEATGFYEQYF. CDR3 DNA: TGCGCCAGCAGCCACGAAGCGACAGGGTTTTACGAGCAGTACTTC.

This clonotype showed up just a few times. V is TRBV28 and J is TRBJ1-2; a possible D gene is TRBD1 (5 bases). Per germline, CDR1 MDHEN and CDR2 SYDVKM. The CDR3 loop spans 17 amino acids. The ends were cut back, 3 bases at V and 8 bases at J, with 25 bases in the middle. The CDR3 sequence is CASSFRGFGGISIGYTF. CDR3 nucleotide sequence: TGTGCCAGCAGTTTCCGGGGGTTCGGGGGAATCTCTATCGGCTACACCTTC.

The V and J genes are TRBV4-3 and TRBJ2-5; 7 positions match TRBD1. The CDR3 has 16 amino acids. V shed 0 bases, J shed 4 bases, and the junction held 8 bases outside the gene matches. In germline, CDR1 is LGHNA, CDR2 YSLEER. The CDR3 sequence: CASSQDLRGLLETQYF. CDR3 DNA sequence: TGCGCCAGCAGCCAAGATTTAAGGGGGCTGTTAGAGACCCAGTACTTC.

In this sample, this clonotype turned up a few times. The chain joins TRBV6-2 or TRBV6-3 to TRBJ2-1; 14 bases match TRBD2. Germline CDR1 and CDR2: MNHEY and SVGEGT. The V and J ends lost 6 bases and 6 bases, in that order; junction bases with no gene match: 4. The CDR3 covers 15 residues. Here the CDR3 reads CASRRTSGGINEQFF. CDR3 in DNA: TGTGCCAGCAGAAGGACTAGCGGGGGGATCAATGAGCAGTTCTTC.

This clonotype was seen at least ten times. The genes are TRBV27 and TRBJ2-7, with D perhaps matching TRBD2 (5 bases). Trimming stripped 7 bases from V and 6 bases from J, with 16 bases between. The CDR3 has 13 amino acids. The V gene's germline CDR1 is MNHEY and CDR2 SMNVEV (reference sequence). CDR3 nucleotides: TGTGCCAGCAAGGACTTGCCCTCGTCCGAGCAGTACTTC. Residues: CASKDLPSSEQYF.

This clonotype occurred many times. The chain joins TRBV27 to TRBJ2-7; D possibly matches TRBD1 or TRBD2 (5 bases each). V lost 5 bases, J lost 3 bases, and 14 bases lay in between. Germline CDR1 is MNHEY and CDR2 is SMNVEV (reference sequence). The CDR3 has 14 residues. CDR3 loop: CASSAGDRIYEQYF. The CDR3, as DNA: TGTGCCAGCAGTGCCGGGGACCGGATCTACGAGCAGTACTTC.

This clonotype was seen ten or more times. This chain connects TRBV28 to TRBJ2-7; D ambiguous. The CDR3 has 14 residues. Germline values: CDR1 MDHEN, CDR2 SYDVKM. The V end lost 7 bases, the J end lost 1 base, and 14 bases lay between the germline ends. This CDR3 reads CASIMRDGSYEQYF. The CDR3 DNA reads TGTGCCAGCATCATGCGTGACGGTTCCTACGAGCAGTACTTC. Drawing the rest from reference TRBV28 and TRBJ2-7, the complete variable domain is DVKVTQSSRYLVKRTGEKVFLECVQDMDHENMFWYRQDPGLGLRLIYFSYDVKMKEKGDIPEGYSVSREKKERFSLILESASTNQTSMYLCASIMRDGSYEQYFGPGTRLTVT.

This clonotype was counted ten times or more. The CDR3 DNA reads TGCGCCAGCAGCTTGGGGGAATTCACCTACGAGCAGTACTTC. Amino acid sequence: CASSLGEFTYEQYF. V is TRBV5-1 and J is TRBJ2-7; D gene unclear. Between the trimmed V and J ends, which lost 0 bases and 2 bases, there was a span of 9 bases. CDR3 length equals 14 residues. Germline lookup yields CDR1 SGHRS and CDR2 YFSETQ.

This clonotype was observed a handful of times. This chain connects TRBV10-3 to TRBJ2-5; 10 bases agree with TRBD2. The CDR3 runs 15 residues. The germline V gene has CDR1 ENHRY and CDR2 SYGVKD. J lost 5 bases, V lost 5 bases, and 8 bases had no gene match. CDR3 bases: TGTGCCATCAGTATTCTAGCGGGAGCTCCGGAGACCCAGTACTTC. Its translation: CAISILAGAPETQYF.

Many counts were recorded for this clonotype. This sequence joins TRBV30 and TRBJ2-1, with D unresolved. Germline CDR1 and CDR2: GTSNPN and SVGIG (reference sequence). The CDR3 is 14 residues long. V was pared by 0 bases and J by 0 bases, with 6 bases between. The CDR3 here is CAWSVASSYNEQFF. CDR3 sequence (DNA): TGTGCCTGGAGTGTTGCAAGCTCCTACAATGAGCAGTTCTTC.

The rearrangement joins TRBV30 to TRBJ2-1; tentative D call: TRBD1 (6 bases). Trimming pared 1 base from V and 2 bases from J, leaving 6 bases between. There are 13 residues in the CDR3. Germline V gene lookup returns CDR1 GTSNPN and CDR2 SVGIG (reference sequence). DNA of the CDR3: TGTGCCTGGAGTGGGACAGCCTACAATGAGCAGTTCTTC. Amino acid sequence: CAWSGTAYNEQFF.

This clonotype was picked up many times. This CDR3 reads CSVGQGTDTQYF. The DNA of the CDR3 is TGCAGCGTTGGACAGGGAACAGATACGCAGTATTTT. The rearrangement uses TRBV29-1 and TRBJ2-3; 7 bases fit TRBD1. Trimming took 4 bases from V and 3 from J; bases not matched to a gene: 1. The CDR3 length is 12 residues. From germline, CDR1 is SQVTM and CDR2 ANQGSEA.

This clonotype was seen only a few times. The genes are TRBV19 and TRBJ1-6; maybe TRBD1 (5 bases). The germline V gene encodes CDR1 LNHDA and CDR2 SQIVND (reference sequence). The CDR3 totals 16 residues. V gave up 3 bases and J gave up 2 bases, with 11 bases separating them. As DNA, the CDR3 is TGTGCCAGTAGTATTCAGGGTATCGCCTATAATTCACCCCTCCACTTT. It encodes CASSIQGIAYNSPLHF.

This clonotype was recorded many times. The rearrangement links TRBV24-1 to TRBJ1-1; tentatively, D is TRBD1 (6 bases). The CDR3 consists of 15 residues. Germline CDR1 reads KGHDR; CDR2 reads SFDVKD. V shed 4 bases and J shed 7 bases, with 18 bases lying between them. This CDR3 reads CATSELTTDRNEAFF. CDR3 in DNA: TGTGCCACCAGTGAGCTCACCACTGACAGGAATGAAGCTTTCTTT.

The chain couples TRBV25-1 to TRBJ1-1; 9 nucleotides agree with TRBD1. This CDR3 contains 15 residues. From germline, CDR1 is MGHDK and CDR2 SYGVNS. J was trimmed by 4 bases and V by 4 bases; bases with no gene match: 7. CDR3 region: CASSVFGTGLTEAFF. CDR3 DNA sequence: TGTGCCAGCAGTGTCTTCGGGACAGGGCTCACTGAAGCTTTCTTT.